The 25 T cell receptor beta chains in this list originate from one sample, sequenced in a study of brain metastases from non-small cell lung cancer. Clones were sequenced by immunoSEQ multiplex PCR, and TCRdb holds only the in-frame ones, with some missing. Of approximately 3,100 clones listed, under 80% were seen once; the top ten hold about 7.5%. The specimen was primary lung tumor tissue. The receptors here all came from a donor at least 40 years old with non-small cell lung cancer.

This chain uses TRBV15 with TRBJ2-3; TRBD2 matches at 12 bases. CDR1 and CDR2 from the germline V gene are LNHNV and YYDKDF (reference sequence). The CDR3 contains 18 residues. The trim removed 0 bases at V and 7 bases at J, leaving 11 bases unmatched. CDR3: CATSRDSRTSGVGNTQYF. The CDR3 DNA follows: TGTGCCACCAGCAGAGACTCCAGGACTAGCGGGGTTGGGAATACGCAGTATTTT.

The chain recombines TRBV6-5 with TRBJ1-2, with D unresolved. V was shortened by 1 base and J by 3 bases, with 12 bases between the two germline ends. There are 15 residues in the CDR3. CDR1 and CDR2 from the germline V gene are MNHEY and SVGAGI. In DNA, the CDR3 is TGTGCCAGCAGTTACTGGGCCGAACGACACTATGGCTACACCTTC. As protein: CASSYWAERHYGYTF.

The V and J genes are TRBV27 and TRBJ2-7; D is perhaps TRBD1 (5 bases). Per the germline V gene, CDR1 is MNHEY and CDR2 is SMNVEV (reference sequence). The V end lost 3 bases, the J end lost 4 bases, and 13 bases lay between the germline ends. This CDR3 is 14 amino acids long. Here the CDR3 reads CASSFSRGLYEQYF. CDR3 DNA sequence: TGTGCCAGCAGTTTTTCAAGGGGCCTTTACGAGCAGTACTTC.

About this clone: A much larger clone lies a single base off, so this may be a read error. CDR3 coding DNA: TGTGCCTGCCGACAGGAAGCAGAAACTTTCTTT. Encoded protein: CACRQEAETFF. The rearrangement joins TRBV7-9 to TRBJ1-1; maybe TRBD1 (6 bases). The germline gives CDR1 SEHNR, CDR2 FQNEAQ (reference sequence). CDR3 size: 11 residues. V shed 11 bases and J shed 12 bases, with 19 bases lying between them.

For this clone: Germline and junction disagree at one end, which may indicate a read error. V is TRBV5-6 and J is TRBJ1-2; D call uncertain. The CDR3 contains 14 residues. CDR1 and CDR2 from the germline V gene are SGHDT and YYEEEE. The CDR3 nucleotides are TGTGCCAGCAGCTTGGAGGACTTTCTCTATGACTACACCTTC. Amino acids: CASSLEDFLYDYTF.

In this sample, this clone turned up a few times. The V call is TRBV29-1, the J call TRBJ1-2, with D possibly being TRBD1 (5 bases). CDR1 SQVTM and CDR2 ANQGSEA come from the germline V gene. The CDR3 loop spans 15 amino acids. V was shortened by 2 bases and J by 6 bases, with 19 bases between the two germline ends. For the CDR3, the DNA is TGCAGCGTTGAACTCCGGGACTCCATAAATGATGGCTACACCTTC. It yields the protein CSVELRDSINDGYTF.

With respect to this clone: This may be a read error, as it is one base from a much larger clone. The same CDR3 is also encoded by other DNA sequences in this sample. The V gene is TRBV6-6, the J gene TRBJ2-3; 9 bases line up with TRBD2. The CDR3 extends over 16 amino acids. In germline, CDR1 is MNHNY, CDR2 SVGAGI (reference sequence). Here the CDR3 reads CASSYSGGGDSDTQYF. The CDR3 DNA follows: TGTGCCAGCAGTTACTCGGGCGGGGGGGATTCCGATACGCAATATTTT.

The chain links TRBV6-5 to TRBJ2-7; D is uncertain. Trimming cost V 7 bases and J 3 bases, with 7 bases left between them. This CDR3 has 11 amino acids. CDR1 MNHEY and CDR2 SVGAGI come from the germline V gene. CDR3 nucleotides: TGTGCCAGCAAAGGAGTCTACGAGCAGTACTTC. Residues: CASKGVYEQYF.

As regards this clone: The sample contains more than one DNA sequence encoding this CDR3. The chain joins TRBV20-1 to TRBJ2-7; D is possibly TRBD1 or TRBD2 (6 bases each). Per germline, CDR1 DFQATT and CDR2 SNEGSKA (reference sequence). Trimming cost V 6 bases and J 5 bases, with 11 bases left between them. CDR3 length: 11 residues. The CDR3, as DNA: TGCAGTGCCGAGGGGGGCGACGAGCAGTACTTC. Translating gives CSAEGGDEQYF.

This clone was seen just once. This chain joins TRBV15 and TRBJ2-7, with a weak D call TRBD1 (6 bases). The V gene's germline CDR1 is LNHNV and CDR2 YYDKDF (reference sequence). The CDR3 is 16 amino acids. Trimming cost V 0 bases and J 6 bases, with 18 bases left between them. CDR3 nucleotide sequence: TGTGCCACCAGCAGAGATCGAAGGGGGACGGCCTCCGAGCAGTACTTC. As protein: CATSRDRRGTASEQYF.

The V gene is TRBV7-6, the J gene TRBJ2-1; 10 bases align to TRBD2. V dropped 3 bases and J dropped 4; count of bases not matched to a gene: 6. Germline lookup yields CDR1 SGHVS and CDR2 FNYEAQ. This CDR3 has 16 amino acids. The CDR3 DNA is TGTGCCAGCAGCTTTCGAAGCGGGGGGGAATACAATGAGCAGTTCTTC. Its translation is CASSFRSGGEYNEQFF. Based on the CDR3 plus reference TRBV7-6 and TRBJ2-1, the full variable domain is GAGVSQSPRYKVTKRGQDVALRCDPISGHVSLYWYRQALGQGPEFLTYFNYEAQQDKSGLPNDRFSAERPEGSISTLTIQRTEQRDSAMYRCASSFRSGGEYNEQFFGPGTRLTVL.

This clone was seen only a few times. CDR3 amino acids: CASSPDDSPLHF. The CDR3 DNA follows: TGCGCCAGCAGCCCTGACGACTCACCCCTCCACTTT. This chain connects TRBV4-1 to TRBJ1-6; D gene unclear. V was trimmed by 4 bases and J by 10 bases, leaving 8 bases between them. CDR1 MGHRA and CDR2 YSYEKL come from the germline V gene. The CDR3 is 12 residues long.

This clone has only one observation. V gene TRBV7-8 combines with J gene TRBJ2-7; the D gene is possibly TRBD2 (7 bases). The CDR3 extends over 15 amino acids. Germline CDR1 SGHVS, CDR2 FQNEAQ. V was cut by 4 bases and J by 2 bases, with 15 bases left in between. CDR3 region: CASSSGGGAPYEQYF. CDR3 DNA sequence: TGTGCCAGCAGCTCCGGTGGGGGGGCCCCCTACGAGCAGTACTTC.

The chain is built from TRBV12-3 or TRBV12-4 and TRBJ2-7, with a weak D call TRBD2 (6 bases). CDR3 length equals 11 residues. Trimming took 6 bases from V and 7 from J, leaving 10 bases between them. The CDR3 reads CASSKAGEQYF. In nucleotides, the CDR3 is TGTGCCAGCAGCAAGGCGGGGGAGCAGTACTTC.

This clone was recorded only once. This sequence joins TRBV19 and TRBJ1-2, with D perhaps TRBD1 (5 bases). Trimming removed 3 bases at V and 5 bases at J, with 16 bases between. This CDR3 region has 15 residues. Germline CDR1 and CDR2: LNHDA and SQIVND (reference sequence). CDR3 protein: CASSIRGGEGYGYTF. CDR3 in DNA: TGTGCCAGTAGTATTCGCGGGGGAGAGGGATATGGCTACACCTTC.

The chain is built from TRBV10-3 and TRBJ1-2; no reliable D call. Germline-derived CDR1 and CDR2 are ENHRY and SYGVKD. The V end lost 11 bases, the J end lost 3 bases, and 22 bases lay between the germline ends. The CDR3 consists of 15 residues. DNA for the CDR3: TGTGCCGCCCGGTCACAGATAACAGAAGACTATGGCTACACCTTC. It translates to CAARSQITEDYGYTF.

In its sample, this clone was seen a few times. V and J are TRBV5-1 and TRBJ1-2; 7 positions agree with TRBD1. This CDR3 comprises 13 residues. Germline V gene sequence: CDR1 SGHRS, CDR2 YFSETQ. The J segment lost 0 bases and the V segment lost 9 bases, leaving 5 bases of the junction unmatched. The CDR3 is CAKDRTANYGYTF. DNA for the CDR3: TGCGCCAAGGACAGGACAGCTAACTATGGCTACACCTTC.

CDR3 protein: CASGVRGNTEAFF. The DNA of the CDR3 is TGTGCCAGCGGCGTCAGGGGGAACACTGAAGCTTTCTTT. The gene calls are TRBV6-5 and TRBJ1-1; tentative D call: TRBD1 (6 bases). Germline-derived CDR1 and CDR2 are MNHEY and SVGAGI. V was clipped by 8 bases and J by 1 base, with 11 bases between them. The length of the CDR3 is 13 residues.

This chain uses TRBV6-5 with TRBJ1-3; tentatively, D is TRBD1 (5 bases). Germline lookup yields CDR1 MNHEY and CDR2 SVGAGI. V lost 2 bases, J lost 0 bases, and 11 bases lay in between. This CDR3 contains 16 residues. The CDR3 coding sequence is TGTGCCAGCAGTTACCTGGTGGGGCCCTCTGGAAACACCATATATTTT. This translates into CASSYLVGPSGNTIYF.

The chain recombines TRBV10-3 with TRBJ1-1; possibly TRBD1 for D (5 bases). Germline lookup yields CDR1 ENHRY and CDR2 SYGVKD. The CDR3 consists of 13 residues. Trimming removed 0 bases from V and 4 bases from J, with 6 bases in between. CDR3 sequence (DNA): TGTGCCATCAGTGAGTCGGGGGGCACTGAAGCTTTCTTT. Encoded protein: CAISESGGTEAFF.

The CDR3 here is CASSPWGGETQYF. For the CDR3, the DNA is TGTGCCAGCAGTCCCTGGGGGGGAGAGACCCAGTACTTC. The V gene is TRBV27, the J gene TRBJ2-5; 7 bases fit TRBD2. The CDR3 length is 13 residues. The germline V gene encodes CDR1 MNHEY and CDR2 SMNVEV (reference sequence). V was pared by 5 bases and J by 4 bases, with 4 bases of the junction left unmatched.

On this clone: One end of the junction does not line up with germline, which may come from a read error. CDR3 sequence (DNA): TGTGCCAGCAGCTCCATGCAAGAGCAATTCTTC. Residues: CASSSMQEQFF. The genes are TRBV7-2 and TRBJ2-1; D unresolved. The CDR3 is made up of 11 amino acids. Germline CDR1 is SGHTA and CDR2 is FQGNSA.

On this clone: Being one base from a much bigger clone, this may be a read error. Other DNA sequences in the same sample also yield this CDR3. V usage is TRBV2 and J usage is TRBJ1-2, with D possibly matching TRBD1 (5 bases). The CDR3 spans 13 residues. From germline, CDR1 is SNHLY and CDR2 FYNNEI. This chain's CDR3 is CASSEGASWGYTF. DNA for the CDR3: TGTGCCAGCAGTGAAGGGGCCTCGTGGGGCTATACCTTC.

This clone was seen a handful of times. Other DNA variants within this sample encode the same CDR3. The CDR3 sequence: CASSPGGTEAFF. CDR3 bases: TGCGCCAGCAGCCCCGGCGGGACTGAAGCTTTCTTT. This chain connects TRBV5-1 to TRBJ1-1; D is uncertain. Germline values: CDR1 SGHRS, CDR2 YFSETQ. The CDR3 is made up of 12 amino acids. V lost 4 bases and J lost 5, with 9 bases in between.

The rearrangement joins TRBV7-8 to TRBJ1-1, with D unresolved. Deletions cut 1 base from V and 7 bases from J, with 10 bases between. This CDR3 contains 13 residues. Germline lookup yields CDR1 SGHVS and CDR2 FQNEAQ. CDR3 nucleotide sequence: TGTGCCAGCAGCTTAGACCGCGTGAATGAAGCTTTCTTT. Its translation: CASSLDRVNEAFF.